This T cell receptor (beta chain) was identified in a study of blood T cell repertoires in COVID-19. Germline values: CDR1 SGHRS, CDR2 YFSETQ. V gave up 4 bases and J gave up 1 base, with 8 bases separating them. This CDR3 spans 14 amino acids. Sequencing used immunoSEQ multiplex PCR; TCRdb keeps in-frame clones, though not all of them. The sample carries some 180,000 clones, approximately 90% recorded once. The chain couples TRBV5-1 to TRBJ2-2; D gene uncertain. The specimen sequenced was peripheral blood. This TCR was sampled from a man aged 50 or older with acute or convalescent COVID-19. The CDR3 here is CASSEEKNTGELFF. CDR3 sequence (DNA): TGCGCCAGCAGCGAAGAGAAGAACACCGGGGAGCTGTTTTTT.